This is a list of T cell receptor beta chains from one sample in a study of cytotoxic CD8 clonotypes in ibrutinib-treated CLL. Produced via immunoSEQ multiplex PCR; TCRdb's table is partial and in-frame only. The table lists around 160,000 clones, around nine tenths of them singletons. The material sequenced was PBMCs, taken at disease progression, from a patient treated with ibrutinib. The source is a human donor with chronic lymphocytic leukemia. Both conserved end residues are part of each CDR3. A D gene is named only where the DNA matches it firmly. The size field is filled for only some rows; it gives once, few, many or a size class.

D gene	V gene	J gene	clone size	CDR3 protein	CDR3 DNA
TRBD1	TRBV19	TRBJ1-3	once	CASSIVVLGVRDSTGNTIYF	TGTGCCAGTAGTATAGTGGTTTTAGGGGTCCGGGACAGCACTGGAAACACCATATATTTT
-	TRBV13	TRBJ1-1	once	CASSRVTGYTEAFF	TGTGCCAGCAGTCGGGTGACGGGGTACACTGAAGCTTTCTTT
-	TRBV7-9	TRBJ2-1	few	CASSFDRSTYNEQFF	TGTGCCAGCAGCTTTGACAGGAGCACCTACAATGAGCAGTTCTTC
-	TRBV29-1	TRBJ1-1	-	CSVEDIAPEAFF	TGCAGCGTTGAAGATATTGCCCCTGAAGCTTTCTTT
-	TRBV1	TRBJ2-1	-	CTSSHLASGRARISNEQFF	TGCACCAGCAGCCATCTTGCTAGCGGGAGGGCGCGAATTTCAAATGAGCAGTTCTTC
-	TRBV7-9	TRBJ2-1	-	CASSLDDGARQFF	TGTGCCAGCAGCTTAGACGACGGAGCTCGGCAGTTCTTC
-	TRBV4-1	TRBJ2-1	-	CASSQDGGATYNEQFF	TGCGCCAGCAGCCAAGATGGGGGAGCGACTTACAATGAGCAGTTCTTC
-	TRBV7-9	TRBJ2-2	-	CASSLGTAGIGELFF	TGTGCCAGCAGCTTAGGGACAGCCGGCATCGGGGAGCTGTTTTTT
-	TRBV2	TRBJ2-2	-	CASSASRGAGELFF	TGTGCCAGCAGTGCTAGCAGGGGGGCCGGGGAGCTGTTTTTT
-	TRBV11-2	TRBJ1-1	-	CASSFDIMNTEAFF	TGTGCCAGCAGCTTCGATATCATGAACACTGAAGCTTTCTTT